Each of the 26 T cell receptor beta chains below was sequenced from the same sample in a study of blood T cell repertoires in COVID-19. Data came from immunoSEQ multiplex PCR; TCRdb stores just in-frame clones and leaves some out. The sample holds some 140,000 clones; roughly 71% are singletons and the top ten take over 15%. Sequenced sample: peripheral blood. The receptors come from a man older than 75 with acute or convalescent COVID-19.

The chain employs TRBV21-1 and TRBJ1-5. TRBV21-1 is reported as a pseudogene. This CDR3 comprises 16 residues. The CDR3 loop is CASSKGGGCGCQPQHF. The CDR3 region has the DNA TGTGCCAGCAGCAAAGGGGGAGGGTGTGGTTGTCAGCCCCAGCATTTT.

This rearrangement joins TRBV3-1 (or the pseudogene TRBV3-2) to TRBJ1-6, with TRBD1 identical over 10 bases. From germline, CDR1 is LGHDT and CDR2 YNNKEL (reference sequence). Trimming cost V 4 bases and J 9 bases; bases outside gene matches: 3. There are 14 residues in the CDR3. The CDR3 loop reads CASSPRDRGSPLHF. In DNA form, the CDR3 reads TGTGCCAGCAGCCCACGGGACAGGGGTTCACCCCTCCACTTT.

The rearrangement uses TRBV5-1 and TRBJ1-2, with 11 positions matching TRBD1. V dropped 1 base and J dropped 4; count of bases not matched to a gene: 3. Germline loops: CDR1 SGHRS, CDR2 YFSETQ. CDR3 length: 15 residues. Here the CDR3 DNA reads TGCGCCAGCAGCTTGAGCGGGACAGGGGGCTATGGCTACACCTTC. The encoded protein is CASSLSGTGGYGYTF.

This clone was counted once. The chain is built from TRBV2 and TRBJ2-7; tentative D call: TRBD1 (5 bases). Germline V gene data show CDR1 as SNHLY and CDR2 as FYNNEI. The germline V and J ends were trimmed by 9 bases and 3 bases, with 15 bases remaining between them. This CDR3 is built from 13 residues. The CDR3 here is CARGGQGFYEQYF. CDR3 DNA sequence: TGTGCCAGGGGTGGGCAGGGTTTCTACGAGCAGTACTTC.

V and J are TRBV5-1 and TRBJ1-2; TRBD1 aligns across 7 bases. This CDR3 has 14 residues. Unmatched junction bases numbered 10, after V lost 4 bases and J lost 7 bases. Germline V gene data show CDR1 as SGHRS and CDR2 as YFSETQ. The CDR3 DNA sequence: TGCGCCAGCAGCAAGGGGGCCCGAGATGGTGGCTACACCTTC. Amino acid sequence: CASSKGARDGGYTF.

The rearrangement uses TRBV5-5 and TRBJ1-2; D gene ambiguous. This CDR3 comprises 16 residues. The germline V and J ends were trimmed by 4 bases and 4 bases, with 20 bases remaining between them. The germline V gene encodes CDR1 SGHKS and CDR2 YYEKEE (reference sequence). CDR3 loop: CASSHSWVAGGYGYTF. The CDR3 coding sequence is TGTGCCAGCAGCCACAGTTGGGTAGCGGGAGGCTATGGCTACACCTTC.

The chain carries TRBV5-4 and TRBJ2-3; TRBD2 is a possible D gene (6 bases). V dropped 4 bases and J dropped 6 bases, with 15 bases sitting between them. This CDR3 spans 14 amino acids. Germline CDR1 and CDR2: SGHNT and YYREEE (reference sequence). Here the CDR3 DNA reads TGTGCCAGCAGCGTGGGACTTCCCACGGATACGCAGTATTTT. Protein sequence: CASSVGLPTDTQYF.

This sequence joins TRBV5-1 and TRBJ2-1; no reliable D call. Trimming removed 0 bases at V and 1 base at J, with 8 bases between. The CDR3 length is 15 residues. Germline CDR1 and CDR2: SGHRS and YFSETQ. CDR3 nucleotide sequence: TGCGCCAGCAGCTTGGAGGCGGTATCCTACAATGAGCAGTTCTTC. This codes for CASSLEAVSYNEQFF.

V gene TRBV4-2 combines with J gene TRBJ2-2, with a possible D match to TRBD1 (6 bases). The V and J ends lost 0 bases and 4 bases respectively, with 9 bases between them. The V gene's germline CDR1 is LGHNA and CDR2 YNFKEQ. This CDR3 is 15 amino acids long. CDR3 nucleotide sequence: TGTGCCAGCAGCCAAGACTGGACAGTCACCGGGGAGCTGTTTTTT. This sequence encodes CASSQDWTVTGELFF.

The chain combines TRBV5-6 with TRBJ2-6; a weak D match, TRBD1 (5 bases). Germline V lookup: CDR1 SGHDT, CDR2 YYEEEE. The CDR3 is made up of 15 amino acids. V was clipped by 4 bases and J by 1 base, with 9 bases between them. Written as DNA, the CDR3 is TGTGCCAGCAGCACCCGACAGTCTGGGGCCAACGTCCTGACTTTC. It yields the protein CASSTRQSGANVLTF.

The J gene is TRBJ2-2, the V gene TRBV2; D is possibly TRBD2 (5 bases). Germline assignment: CDR1 SNHLY and CDR2 FYNNEI. The CDR3 has 14 amino acids. With 5 bases removed from V and 6 bases from J, the gap between germline ends came to 13 bases. CDR3 DNA sequence: TGTGCCAGCAGTACGAGGGTGGAGGCCGGGGAGCTGTTTTTT. Translation gives CASSTRVEAGELFF.

The chain has TRBV6-2 or TRBV6-3 and TRBJ2-1, with 7 bases fitting TRBD2. CDR1 is MNHEY and CDR2 is SVGEGT in the germline V gene. Trimming removed 6 bases from V and 6 bases from J; junction bases left unmatched: 23. The CDR3 consists of 19 residues. CDR3: CASSRAFYRSGENFNEQFF. The CDR3 bases are TGTGCCAGCAGCCGGGCCTTTTACCGGAGCGGGGAGAACTTCAATGAGCAGTTCTTC.

This rearrangement joins TRBV27 to TRBJ1-1; no clear D. Trimming removed 4 bases at V and 0 bases at J, with 9 bases between. Germline V lookup: CDR1 MNHEY, CDR2 SMNVEV (reference sequence). There are 14 residues in the CDR3. DNA for the CDR3: TGTGCCAGCAGTTACGGAGGTATGAACACTGAAGCTTTCTTT. As protein: CASSYGGMNTEAFF.

This chain uses TRBV11-2 with TRBJ2-6; D not certain. V gave up 3 bases and J gave up 4 bases, with 16 bases separating them. The CDR3 contains 17 residues. Germline V gene sequence: CDR1 SGHAT, CDR2 FQNNGV. The CDR3 region has the DNA TGTGCCAGCAGCTTCCCGTCTACCGCCGTGGGGGCCAACGTCCTGACTTTC. This codes for CASSFPSTAVGANVLTF.

This clone has only a few counts. The V call is TRBV5-4, the J call TRBJ1-2; D is perhaps TRBD1 (6 bases). The V end was cut by 4 bases, the J end by 2 bases, with 9 bases between. Looked up from germline, CDR1 is SGHNT and CDR2 is YYREEE (reference sequence). This CDR3 spans 13 amino acids. In DNA form, the CDR3 reads TGTGCCAGCAGCACGACAGGAAACTATGGCTACACCTTC. It is translated as CASSTTGNYGYTF.

This chain links TRBV10-3 with TRBJ2-5, with TRBD1 matching over 7 bases. The CDR3 sequence is 16 residues long. The germline V gene encodes CDR1 ENHRY and CDR2 SYGVKD. J was trimmed by 1 base and V by 3 bases; bases with no gene match: 8. CDR3: CAISEGGAEPQETQYF. The CDR3 DNA is TGTGCCATCAGTGAAGGGGGCGCAGAGCCCCAAGAGACCCAGTACTTC.

V usage is TRBV6-5 and J usage is TRBJ1-3, with 7 bases aligning to TRBD1. The ends lost 5 bases at V and 8 bases at J; junction bases unmatched: 9. Germline V gene lookup returns CDR1 MNHEY and CDR2 SVGAGI. The CDR3 has 14 residues. The CDR3 loop reads CASSNRQGWDTIYF. The CDR3 DNA follows: TGTGCCAGCAGTAACCGACAGGGATGGGACACCATATATTTT.

V gene TRBV7-3 combines with J gene TRBJ1-1; tentative D call: TRBD1 (5 bases). V shed 5 bases and J shed 8 bases, with 12 bases lying between them. Germline-derived CDR1 and CDR2 are SGHTA and FQGTGA. This CDR3 has 12 residues. The CDR3: CASSLSGGEAFF. CDR3 DNA sequence: TGTGCCAGCAGCCTGTCCGGGGGGGAAGCTTTCTTT.

The J gene is TRBJ2-3, the V gene TRBV6-6; the D gene is possibly TRBD1 (6 bases). Germline CDR1 is MNHNY and CDR2 is SVGAGI (reference sequence). The CDR3 runs to 15 residues. V lost 6 bases and J 4 bases, leaving 17 bases between the germline ends. The DNA of the CDR3 is TGTGCCAGCAGCAGGGGTCGAGCGGTCTCAGATACGCAGTATTTT. It translates to CASSRGRAVSDTQYF.

The chain has TRBV29-1 and TRBJ2-3, with TRBD2 identical over 9 bases. The CDR3 sequence is 13 residues long. Germline V CDR1 and CDR2: SQVTM, ANQGSEA. V gave up 4 bases and J gave up 7 bases; unmatched junction bases: 6. CDR3 coding DNA: TGCAGCGTTGGAGCGGGGGGTCGGAATACGCAGTATTTT. Translation gives CSVGAGGRNTQYF.

This clone was seen more than once but under ten times. The chain couples TRBV7-9 to TRBJ2-2; D is perhaps TRBD1 (5 bases). V gave up 4 bases and J gave up 0 bases, with 12 bases separating them. CDR3 size: 16 residues. Germline V gives CDR1 SEHNR, CDR2 FQNEAQ (reference sequence). CDR3: CASSSNRITNTGELFF. CDR3 bases: TGTGCCAGCAGCTCCAACAGGATAACGAACACCGGGGAGCTGTTTTTT.

This chain links TRBV4-1 with TRBJ2-3; 10 positions match TRBD2. Germline V lookup: CDR1 MGHRA, CDR2 YSYEKL. V lost 0 bases to trimming and J lost 0 bases; unmatched junction nucleotides: 9. This CDR3 has 19 amino acids. Here the CDR3 reads CASSQDRALAGLSTDTQYF. The CDR3 region has the DNA TGCGCCAGCAGCCAAGATCGGGCACTAGCGGGACTTAGCACAGATACGCAGTATTTT.

V is TRBV29-1 and J is TRBJ2-1; weak D call: TRBD2 (5 bases). Germline V gene lookup returns CDR1 SQVTM and CDR2 ANQGSEA. This CDR3 comprises 12 residues. V lost 4 bases, J lost 5 bases, and 9 bases lay in between. The CDR3 region has the DNA TGCAGCGTTGGGCGGAGGAACAATGAGCAGTTCTTC. This translates into CSVGRRNNEQFF.

The rearrangement uses TRBV7-6 and TRBJ2-1; 11 bases match TRBD2. This CDR3 region has 16 residues. V dropped 1 base and J dropped 5; count of bases not matched to a gene: 4. CDR1 and CDR2 from the germline V gene are SGHVS and FNYEAQ. The CDR3 reads CASSLGLAGGHNEQFF. In nucleotides, the CDR3 is TGTGCCAGCAGCTTAGGTTTAGCGGGGGGGCACAATGAGCAGTTCTTC.

The CDR3 here is CASSVTQQGNRNSPLHF. The DNA for the CDR3 is TGTGCCAGCAGTGTTACTCAACAGGGTAATCGGAATTCACCCCTCCACTTT. The rearrangement uses TRBV25-1 and TRBJ1-6; the D gene is possibly TRBD1 (6 bases). The germline V and J ends were trimmed by 4 bases and 7 bases, with 20 bases remaining between them. CDR3 length: 17 residues. CDR1 and CDR2 from the germline V gene are MGHDK and SYGVNS.

This clone has more than one count but fewer than ten. The V gene is TRBV6-2 or TRBV6-3, the J gene TRBJ2-1, with D unresolved. The CDR3 is made up of 13 amino acids. Trimming left V 3 bases short and J 8 bases short, with 11 bases between. CDR1 is MNHEY, CDR2 SVGEGT, per germline. DNA of the CDR3: TGTGCCAGCAGTTATTGGAGTTTTGATGAGCAGTTCTTC. It translates to CASSYWSFDEQFF.